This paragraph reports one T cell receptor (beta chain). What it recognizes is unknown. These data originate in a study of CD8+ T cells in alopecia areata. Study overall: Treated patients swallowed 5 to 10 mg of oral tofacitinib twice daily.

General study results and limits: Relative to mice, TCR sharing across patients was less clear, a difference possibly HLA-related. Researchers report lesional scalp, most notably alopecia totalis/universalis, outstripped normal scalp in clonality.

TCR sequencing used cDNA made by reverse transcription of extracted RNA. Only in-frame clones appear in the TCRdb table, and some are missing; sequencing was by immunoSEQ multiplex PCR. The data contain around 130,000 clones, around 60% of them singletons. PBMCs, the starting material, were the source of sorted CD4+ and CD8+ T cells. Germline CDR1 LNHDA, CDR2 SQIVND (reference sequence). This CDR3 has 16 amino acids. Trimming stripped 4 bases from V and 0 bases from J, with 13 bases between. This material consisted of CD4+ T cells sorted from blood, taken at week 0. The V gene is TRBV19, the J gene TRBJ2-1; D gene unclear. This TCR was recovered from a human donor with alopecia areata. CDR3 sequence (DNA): TGTGCCAGTAGTAAACAGACGGTCCGCTCCTACAATGAGCAGTTCTTC. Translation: CASSKQTVRSYNEQFF.